This T cell receptor beta chain was identified during a study of cytomegalovirus exposure and HLA in healthy donors. Background on the study: The approximately 700 first-cohort repertoires shared a platform with the 110 or so validation repertoires, as reported in a later analysis.

Overall study results and limits: Most TCR sequences were rare, but some public TCRs occurred in many donors. According to the study, 160 or so TCR beta chains were cytomegalovirus-associated.

Details on this clone: The antigen is not known.

The donors were members of the approximately 110-subject validation cohort (separate from the roughly 680-subject first cohort). TCRdb's copy holds only in-frame clones and misses some; the assay was immunoSEQ multiplex PCR. This table holds some 130,000 clones, 75% to 90% found once. Input material: PBMCs. This clonotype was sampled from a woman between 18 and 30 years old in good health and CMV-seronegative.

The CDR3 here is CASSLTGPSYNSPLHF. The DNA of the CDR3 is TGCGCCAGCAGCTTGACAGGACCCTCCTATAATTCACCCCTCCACTTT. The gene calls are TRBV5-1 and TRBJ1-6, with D tentatively TRBD1 (5 bases). The CDR3 has 16 amino acids. V shed 1 base and J shed 0 bases, with 8 bases lying between them. Per the germline V gene, CDR1 is SGHRS and CDR2 is YFSETQ.